These T cell receptor beta chains were read from a single sample in a study of identical twins. MiXCR was run by TCRdb on the 5' RACE reads, yielding one entry per CDR3 protein. The profile shows about 530,000 distinct CDR3 sequences, about a fifth of them singletons. These same records also appear under a second study, on yellow fever vaccine responses in identical twins.

Sequencing was done on a sample of CD4+ T cells sorted from blood. The receptors originated from a woman aged 18 to 35 in good health. Each CDR3 is given with its conserved first and last residue. The order of the fields is V gene, D gene, clone size, J gene, CDR3 protein, CDR3 DNA. D genes are given only for firm matches. Part of the rows lack a size; the others show once, few, many or a class for expanded clones.

TRBV6-1	TRBD2	NA	TRBJ2-7	CASRRAGGLASYEQYF	TGTGCCAGCAGACGTGCCGGAGGACTAGCGTCCTACGAGCAGTACTTC
TRBV15	TRBD2	NA	TRBJ2-3	CATSRARAGTSGLDTQYF	TGTGCCACCAGCAGGGCACGAGCCGGGACTAGCGGCCTAGATACGCAGTATTTT
TRBV20-1	TRBD2	NA	TRBJ2-1	CSASYLGLAGAQSYNEQFF	TGCAGTGCTAGTTATTTGGGGCTAGCGGGAGCCCAGAGCTACAATGAGCAGTTCTTC
TRBV12-3/TRBV12-4	NA	few	TRBJ2-4	CASSPRGAETKNIQYF	TGTGCCAGCAGTCCTAGGGGGGCTGAGACCAAAAACATTCAGTACTTC
TRBV6-5	NA	NA	TRBJ2-5	CASSFQGRGQETQYF	TGTGCCAGCAGTTTTCAGGGTAGGGGCCAAGAGACCCAGTACTTC
TRBV6-2/TRBV6-3	NA	NA	TRBJ1-1	CASSYSASNTEAFF	TGTGCCAGCAGTTACTCGGCGTCGAACACTGAAGCTTTCTTT
TRBV19	TRBD1	NA	TRBJ1-6	CASSTGGFSPLHF	TGTGCCAGCTCGACAGGGGGATTTTCACCCCTCCACTTT
TRBV2	TRBD1	few	TRBJ1-1	CASSVPGQGPSGLNTEAFF	TGTGCCAGCAGTGTTCCGGGACAGGGGCCTTCTGGGTTGAACACTGAAGCTTTCTTT
TRBV29-1	NA	NA	TRBJ1-2	CSTLGGSNYGYTF	TGCAGCACCTTGGGCGGGTCTAACTATGGCTACACCTTC
TRBV7-2	TRBD2	NA	TRBJ2-5	CASSSLGSGRVTQYF	TGTGCCAGCAGCTCCCTGGGTAGCGGGAGGGTAACCCAGTACTTC
TRBV27	NA	NA	TRBJ2-2	CASREQYHTGELFF	TGTGCCAGCAGGGAACAGTACCACACCGGGGAGCTGTTTTTT
TRBV12-3/TRBV12-4	NA	NA	TRBJ2-7	CASRSGTSGREQYF	TGTGCCAGCAGATCCGGGACATCCGGGCGCGAGCAGTACTTC
TRBV5-1	TRBD1	few	TRBJ1-1	CASSYRTGGNTEAFF	TGCGCCAGCAGCTATAGGACAGGGGGGAACACTGAAGCTTTCTTT
TRBV3-1	NA	NA	TRBJ2-1	CASSKMLGFDEQFF	TGTGCCAGCAGCAAAATGTTGGGGTTCGATGAGCAGTTCTTC
TRBV6-2/TRBV6-3	TRBD2	NA	TRBJ2-1	CASSYPSGRDFHEQFF	TGTGCCAGCAGTTACCCTAGCGGGAGGGACTTCCATGAGCAGTTCTTC
TRBV5-1	TRBD1	NA	TRBJ2-1	CASSDRVESREQFF	TGCGCCAGCAGCGACAGGGTGGAATCAAGGGAGCAGTTCTTC
TRBV7-9	NA	NA	TRBJ2-1	CASSLTGPDNEQFF	TGTGCCAGCAGCTTAACGGGGCCGGACAATGAGCAGTTCTTC
TRBV5-5	NA	NA	TRBJ1-2	CASSLGGIVGYTF	TGTGCCAGCAGCTTGGGGGGCATCGTTGGCTACACCTTC
TRBV7-8	NA	NA	TRBJ1-2	CASSEIRIPGQVFYGYTF	TGTGCCAGCAGCGAAATCCGCATCCCGGGACAAGTATTCTATGGCTACACCTTC
TRBV7-2	NA	few	TRBJ1-6	CASSLSRGGGSPLHF	TGTGCCAGCAGCTTAAGTAGGGGAGGCGGTTCACCCCTCCACTTT
TRBV7-2	NA	few	TRBJ2-1	CASSLGGQITEQFF	TGTGCCAGCAGCTTAGGGGGCCAGATTACTGAGCAGTTCTTC
TRBV12-3/TRBV12-4	TRBD1	NA	TRBJ1-2	CASRNQGVANYGYTF	TGTGCCAGCAGAAACCAGGGGGTTGCTAACTATGGCTACACCTTC
TRBV12-3/TRBV12-4	NA	few	TRBJ2-5	CASSSSLGGETQYF	TGTGCCAGCAGTTCCTCCCTGGGGGGAGAGACCCAGTACTTC
TRBV3-1	NA	NA	TRBJ2-1	CASRLSTGLHEQFF	TGTGCCAGCAGACTCAGCACGGGATTGCATGAGCAGTTCTTC
TRBV3-1	TRBD1	NA	TRBJ1-4	CASSLKTGTNEKLFF	TGTGCCAGCAGTCTCAAGACAGGGACTAATGAAAAACTGTTTTTT
TRBV12-3/TRBV12-4	NA	many	TRBJ2-1	CASSLRPNEQFF	TGTGCCAGCAGTTTGCGTCCCAATGAGCAGTTCTTC
TRBV24-1	TRBD2	NA	TRBJ2-1	CATSEESGGEDEQFF	TGTGCCACCAGTGAAGAGAGCGGGGGGGAGGATGAGCAGTTCTTC
TRBV7-2	NA	NA	TRBJ2-1	CASSFSFAGVEQFF	TGTGCCAGCAGCTTCAGTTTCGCGGGTGTTGAGCAGTTCTTC
TRBV7-8	NA	few	TRBJ1-3	CASSSPFRGGNTIYF	TGTGCCAGCAGCTCCCCTTTCAGGGGAGGAAACACCATATATTTT
TRBV3-1	TRBD1	NA	TRBJ1-2	CASSPGTGGPLGYTF	TGTGCCAGCAGCCCCGGGACAGGGGGCCCTCTTGGCTACACCTTC
TRBV5-1	NA	NA	TRBJ2-5	CASSLEFSQETQYF	TGCGCCAGCAGCTTGGAGTTCTCCCAAGAGACCCAGTACTTC
TRBV12-3/TRBV12-4	TRBD2	few	TRBJ2-2	CASSSYLGGRASGELFF	TGTGCCAGCAGTTCCTACCTGGGCGGGAGGGCAAGCGGGGAGCTGTTTTTT
TRBV10-3	NA	NA	TRBJ1-2	CAISDHAGKYNYGYTF	TGTGCCATCAGTGATCATGCAGGGAAATATAACTATGGCTACACCTTC
TRBV12-3/TRBV12-4	NA	NA	TRBJ2-1	CASSLASGTEFF	TGTGCCAGCAGTTTAGCAAGCGGGACAGAGTTCTTC
TRBV7-8	TRBD2	NA	TRBJ2-7	CASSLGSRLAGPYEQYF	TGTGCCAGCAGCTTAGGTAGTAGACTAGCGGGGCCCTACGAGCAGTACTTC
TRBV28	NA	NA	TRBJ1-5	CASLDSNQPQHF	TGTGCCAGCCTAGATAGCAATCAGCCCCAGCATTTT
TRBV27	NA	few	TRBJ1-2	CASSRKETAYAYTF	TGTGCCAGCAGTCGGAAGGAGACAGCTTATGCCTACACCTTC
TRBV20-1	TRBD2	NA	TRBJ2-1	CSARDLPGLADYNEQFF	TGCAGTGCTAGAGATCTCCCGGGACTAGCGGACTACAATGAGCAGTTCTTC
TRBV7-2	NA	few	TRBJ2-3	CASSSGGTQYF	TGTGCCAGCAGCTCTGGTGGGACGCAGTATTTT
TRBV5-1	NA	NA	TRBJ1-1	CASSLNPGAGTEAFF	TGCGCCAGCAGCTTGAATCCAGGGGCCGGGACTGAAGCTTTCTTT
TRBV7-2	NA	NA	TRBJ2-1	CATEGTPGRYYNEQFF	TGTGCCACTGAAGGGACCCCGGGACGGTATTACAATGAGCAGTTCTTC
TRBV2	TRBD2	few	TRBJ2-7	CASRLSSGTYEQYF	TGTGCCAGCAGATTGTCCAGCGGGACTTACGAGCAGTACTTC
TRBV28	NA	few	TRBJ1-2	CASTPLNYGYTF	TGTGCCAGCACACCCCTTAACTATGGCTACACCTTC
TRBV18	NA	few	TRBJ2-3	CASSPPGLGTDTQYF	TGTGCCAGCTCACCCCCGGGACTCGGCACAGATACGCAGTATTTT
TRBV28	NA	few	TRBJ2-5	CASSPSWGQETQYF	TGTGCCAGCAGTCCCTCGTGGGGCCAAGAGACCCAGTACTTC
TRBV3-1	NA	NA	TRBJ2-6	CASSQLPGRRSGANVLTF	TGTGCCAGCAGCCAACTTCCGGGACGGCGCTCTGGGGCCAACGTCCTGACTTTC
TRBV5-1	TRBD1	NA	TRBJ2-5	CASSTGQVAETQYF	TGCGCCAGCAGCACCGGACAGGTTGCGGAGACCCAGTACTTC
TRBV12-3/TRBV12-4	TRBD1	NA	TRBJ1-2	CASSSQTGTGAYGYTF	TGTGCCAGCAGTTCCCAGACCGGGACAGGGGCCTATGGCTACACCTTC
TRBV5-5	NA	NA	TRBJ2-3	CASSSSTSTDTQYF	TGTGCCAGCAGCTCTTCCACTAGCACAGATACGCAGTATTTT
TRBV21-1	NA	NA	TRBJ2-5	CASARVETQYF	TGTGCCAGCGCTCGAGTGGAGACCCAGTACTTC
TRBV18	TRBD2	once	TRBJ2-7	CASSPQAQTSGNHEQYF	TGTGCCAGCTCACCACAAGCCCAAACTAGCGGGAACCACGAGCAGTACTTC
TRBV7-9	TRBD1	NA	TRBJ1-3	CASSPGGARSGNTIYF	TGTGCCAGCAGCCCAGGGGGGGCCCGCTCTGGAAACACCATATATTTT
TRBV10-3	NA	few	TRBJ2-7	CAISESYGPYEQYF	TGTGCCATCAGTGAGTCTTACGGACCCTACGAGCAGTACTTC
TRBV19	TRBD2	NA	TRBJ2-7	CASSIVVGTSGFYEQYF	TGTGCCAGTAGTATAGTCGTGGGGACTAGCGGCTTCTACGAGCAGTACTTC
TRBV6-5	TRBD2	few	TRBJ2-1	CASSYSKSASGVLHEQFF	TGTGCCAGCAGTTACTCGAAGTCTGCTAGCGGGGTTCTACATGAGCAGTTCTTC
TRBV6-5	NA	few	TRBJ1-3	CASSYGGVLGNTIYF	TGTGCCAGCAGTTACGGGGGTGTACTTGGAAACACCATATATTTT
TRBV6-2/TRBV6-3	TRBD2	few	TRBJ2-3	CASSYGRGETSGRAPRTTDTQYF	TGTGCCAGCAGTTACGGTAGAGGAGAGACTAGCGGGAGGGCCCCAAGAACCACAGATACGCAGTATTTT
TRBV25-1	TRBD2	few	TRBJ2-1	CASSAHGLAGGNEQFF	TGTGCCAGCAGTGCCCACGGACTAGCGGGAGGTAATGAGCAGTTCTTC